This entry concerns a single TCR beta chain. Its target is unknown. The protocol was immunoSEQ multiplex PCR, while the TCRdb copy is restricted to in-frame clones and leaves out a portion. The repertoire holds about 330,000 clones, just over 85% seen once, with 0.65% to 0.85% in the top ten. The data originate from a study of cytomegalovirus exposure and HLA in healthy donors. V trimming: 0 bases; J trimming: 5 bases; junction bases outside the gene matches: 6. This CDR3 is 15 amino acids long. The V gene's germline CDR1 is LGHNA and CDR2 YNFKEQ. Study-wide results and limits: Reported results showed that the classifier diagnosed cytomegalovirus status with high specificity and sensitivity.

This chain uses TRBV4-2 with TRBJ2-5; 7 bases align to TRBD2. The specimen was PBMCs. This TCR was recovered from a woman between 18 and 30 years old in good health and CMV-seronegative. The DNA for the CDR3 is TGTGCCAGCAGCCAAGAGCGGCGGGAGAGGGAGACCCAGTACTTC. It translates to CASSQERRERETQYF.